One and the same sample provided the 28 T cell receptor beta chains below, sequenced in a study of Tregs in tolerant kidney transplant recipients. Profiled with immunoSEQ multiplex PCR; TCRdb holds only in-frame clones, not every one. The sample gives 4,500 to 7,000 clones, around 87% of which show up once; around 3.5% is in the top ten. For these TCRs, the target antigens are not known. The specimen comprised Tregs from blood cultured with allogeneic cells, sampled before the transplant. These receptor sequences come from a human patient who received a combined kidney and bone marrow transplant.

The rearrangement links TRBV4-3 to TRBJ1-6, with a tentative D call TRBD1 (5 bases). The length of the CDR3 is 16 residues. Germline loops: CDR1 LGHNA, CDR2 YSLEER. The germline V and J ends were trimmed by 2 bases and 0 bases, with 8 bases remaining between them. As DNA, the CDR3 is TGCGCCAGCAGCCAATCTCAGGGCTCCTATAATTCACCCCTCCACTTT. It is translated as CASSQSQGSYNSPLHF.

This clone was counted once. The chain links TRBV2 to TRBJ2-3, with TRBD2 as a possible D gene (5 bases). Per the germline V gene, CDR1 is SNHLY and CDR2 is FYNNEI. V lost 7 bases and J lost 3, with 14 bases in between. The CDR3 loop spans 14 amino acids. The CDR3, as DNA: TGTGCCAGCACCGAGCGGCAGCCAACAGATACGCAGTATTTT. Its protein is CASTERQPTDTQYF.

J is TRBJ1-2 and V is TRBV19, with D maybe TRBD1 (5 bases). CDR3 length: 14 amino acids. Per germline, CDR1 LNHDA and CDR2 SQIVND (reference sequence). V was clipped by 7 bases and J by 1 base, with 13 bases between them. The CDR3 nucleotides are TGTGCCAGTAAGCCAACAGGAGATAACTATGGCTACACCTTC. Encoded protein: CASKPTGDNYGYTF.

This clone was detected a few times. V gene TRBV7-6 combines with J gene TRBJ2-1; 8 bases are a match to TRBD1. V dropped 5 bases and J dropped 5; count of bases not matched to a gene: 14. This CDR3 spans 17 amino acids. Germline CDR1 and CDR2: SGHVS and FNYEAQ. The CDR3 bases are TGTGCCAGCAGCATAGACCCCCGGGACAGGTCTGACAATGAGCAGTTCTTC. Its translation is CASSIDPRDRSDNEQFF.

The V gene is TRBV5-4, the J gene TRBJ2-7; possibly TRBD1 for D (6 bases). The V gene's germline CDR1 is SGHNT and CDR2 YYREEE (reference sequence). Deletions cut 3 bases from V and 2 bases from J, with 15 bases between. There are 15 residues in the CDR3. CDR3 amino acids: CASSSKKGVTYEQYF. The CDR3 nucleotides are TGTGCCAGCAGCTCTAAGAAGGGGGTCACCTACGAGCAGTACTTC.

The V and J genes are TRBV6-1 and TRBJ1-2; possibly TRBD1 for D (5 bases). The CDR3 has 14 amino acids. CDR1 is MNHNS and CDR2 is SASEGT in the germline V gene. V shed 5 bases and J shed 2 bases, with 12 bases lying between them. The CDR3 DNA sequence: TGTGCCAGCAGTCACAGGCCGGGGAACTATGGCTACACCTTC. Amino acids: CASSHRPGNYGYTF.

The chain recombines TRBV10-3 with TRBJ2-3; D is unclear. The germline V and J ends were trimmed by 8 bases and 3 bases, with 15 bases remaining between them. CDR1 ENHRY and CDR2 SYGVKD come from the germline V gene. The CDR3 contains 14 residues. The CDR3 nucleotides are TGTGCCATCGGTCGAGAGATGGGAACAGATACGCAGTATTTT. The encoded protein is CAIGREMGTDTQYF.

The chain joins TRBV28 to TRBJ2-3, with 7 nucleotides matching TRBD1. CDR3 size: 15 residues. V gave up 3 bases and J gave up 5 bases; unmatched junction bases: 8. CDR1 MDHEN and CDR2 SYDVKM come from the germline V gene. CDR3 DNA: TGTGCCAGCAGTTTCCAGGGGGTCGGCGGAGATACGCAGTATTTT. It encodes CASSFQGVGGDTQYF.

This clone has only a few counts. V and J are TRBV7-9 and TRBJ2-5; 7 nucleotides align to TRBD2. CDR1 is SEHNR, CDR2 FQNEAQ, per germline (reference sequence). This CDR3 is built from 15 residues. Trimming at V came to 6 bases and at J to 2 bases, leaving 9 bases not matched to a gene. CDR3 DNA: TGTGCCAGCAGTAGGACTAGGAGGGTACAAGAGACCCAGTACTTC. This codes for CASSRTRRVQETQYF. Drawing the rest from reference TRBV7-9 and TRBJ2-5, the complete variable domain is DTGVSQNPRHKITKRGQNVTFRCDPISEHNRLYWYRQTLGQGPEFLTYFQNEAQLEKSRLLSDRFSAERPKGSFSTLEIQRTEQGDSAMYLCASSRTRRVQETQYFGPGTRLLVL.

The V call is TRBV19, the J call TRBJ2-2; TRBD2 is a possible D gene (7 bases). The CDR3 consists of 16 residues. Germline V gene sequence: CDR1 LNHDA, CDR2 SQIVND (reference sequence). Between the trimmed V and J ends, which lost 0 bases and 4 bases, there was a span of 12 bases. The CDR3 sequence: CASSIDLGGATGELFF. The CDR3 region has the DNA TGTGCCAGTAGTATAGATCTGGGGGGGGCCACCGGGGAGCTGTTTTTT.

The chain links TRBV18 to TRBJ1-2, with a possible D match to TRBD1 (5 bases). Trimming pared 5 bases from V and 0 bases from J, leaving 10 bases between. The CDR3 has 14 amino acids. Germline lookup yields CDR1 KGHSH and CDR2 LQKENI. CDR3 nucleotides: TGTGCCAGCTCAACCGGGGGAGCTAACTATGGCTACACCTTC. Translated, it gives CASSTGGANYGYTF. Drawing the rest from reference TRBV18 and TRBJ1-2, the complete variable domain is NAGVMQNPRHLVRRRGQEARLRCSPMKGHSHVYWYRQLPEEGLKFMVYLQKENIIDESGMPKERFSAEFPKEGPSILRIQQVVRGDSAAYFCASSTGGANYGYTFGSGTRLTVV.

This clone occurred once. This chain joins TRBV5-1 and TRBJ2-1; 9 bases line up with TRBD1. From germline, CDR1 is SGHRS and CDR2 YFSETQ. There are 19 residues in the CDR3. Losses at the gene ends were 2 bases for V and 0 bases for J; bases not matched to a gene: 12. The chain's CDR3 is CASSFLLRTGESSYNEQFF. The CDR3 coding sequence is TGCGCCAGCAGCTTTTTACTCCGGACAGGGGAGAGCTCCTACAATGAGCAGTTCTTC. The full variable domain, with the rest looked up from reference TRBV5-1 and TRBJ2-1, is KAGVTQTPRYLIKTRGQQVTLSCSPISGHRSVSWYQQTPGQGLQFLFEYFSETQRNKGNFPGRFSGRQFSNSRSEMNVSTLELGDSALYLCASSFLLRTGESSYNEQFFGPGTRLTVL.

This clone was observed once. The rearrangement uses TRBV28 and TRBJ1-4, with D possibly TRBD1 on 5 matching bases. There are 16 residues in the CDR3. The V end lost 3 bases, the J end lost 8 bases, and 19 bases lay between the germline ends. The germline CDR1 and CDR2 sequences are MDHEN and SYDVKM. CDR3 coding DNA: TGTGCCAGCAGTTTCTTTGCGGGGCAGGGCCGAGAAAAACTGTTTTTT. Its translation: CASSFFAGQGREKLFF.

The rearrangement links TRBV18 to TRBJ2-1; 10 bases fit TRBD2. This CDR3 has 15 amino acids. Trimming removed 4 bases from V and 1 base from J; junction bases left unmatched: 1. CDR1 and CDR2 from the germline V gene are KGHSH and LQKENI. The CDR3 reads CASSRTSGSYNEQFF. The CDR3 nucleotides are TGTGCCAGCTCACGGACTAGCGGTTCCTACAATGAGCAGTTCTTC.

The chain has TRBV5-1 and TRBJ2-7; D assignment may be TRBD1 or TRBD2 (5 bases each). Germline V gene lookup returns CDR1 SGHRS and CDR2 YFSETQ. The CDR3 totals 14 residues. Trimming cost V 4 bases and J 4 bases, with 15 bases left between them. CDR3 loop: CASSLEGPPYEQYF. The CDR3 DNA reads as TGCGCCAGCAGCCTAGAGGGACCTCCGTACGAGCAGTACTTC.

The chain recombines TRBV30 with TRBJ1-1; D unresolved. Germline-derived CDR1 and CDR2 are GTSNPN and SVGIG (reference sequence). Deletions cut 5 bases from V and 11 bases from J, with 12 bases between. The CDR3 runs to 10 residues. The CDR3 loop is CAWHAGLAFF. The CDR3 DNA reads as TGTGCCTGGCACGCAGGCTTGGCTTTCTTT.

The chain joins TRBV29-1 to TRBJ1-5; no clear D. Germline CDR1 is SQVTM and CDR2 is ANQGSEA. The length of the CDR3 is 14 residues. V shed 4 bases and J shed 6 bases, with 16 bases lying between them. CDR3 bases: TGCAGCGTTGCAGAGCAATTAAGTGCTCAGCCCCAGCATTTT. Encoded protein: CSVAEQLSAQPQHF.

This clone was detected a few times. A much larger clone sits a single nucleotide away, making a read error possible. The same CDR3 can be traced to other DNA sequences in this sample. The chain couples TRBV28 to TRBJ1-3; 10 bases are a match to TRBD1. The germline CDR1 and CDR2 sequences are MDHEN and SYDVKM. The CDR3 has 16 amino acids. For the CDR3, the DNA is TGTGCGAGCAGTCCACCGTTACCGGGACAGGGGAACACCATATATTTT. Its protein product is CASSPPLPGQGNTIYF.

The chain joins TRBV28 to TRBJ2-3; 7 bases are a match to TRBD2. J gave up 4 bases and V 5 bases, and 9 bases lay outside the gene matches. Germline assignment: CDR1 MDHEN and CDR2 SYDVKM. The CDR3 runs to 15 residues. Here the CDR3 DNA reads TGTGCCAGCAGTGCCACGACCCGGGGGGCAGATACGCAGTATTTT. This gives the protein CASSATTRGADTQYF.

V gene TRBV30 combines with J gene TRBJ2-1; D is undetermined. In germline, CDR1 is GTSNPN, CDR2 SVGIG (reference sequence). The CDR3 consists of 13 residues. Deletions cut 2 bases from V and 1 base from J, with 6 bases between. CDR3: CAWSTVSYNEQFF. The DNA of the CDR3 is TGTGCCTGGAGTACAGTATCCTACAATGAGCAGTTCTTC. Full variable domain (missing parts from reference TRBV30 and TRBJ2-1): SQTIHQWPATLVQPVGSPLSLECTVEGTSNPNLYWYRQAAGRGLQLLFYSVGIGQISSEVPQNLSASRPQDRQFILSSKKLLLSDSGFYLCAWSTVSYNEQFFGPGTRLTVL.

This clone was counted between two and nine times. The chain joins TRBV11-3 to TRBJ2-1; D possibly matches TRBD1 or TRBD2 (5 bases each). The CDR3 has 16 residues. With 4 bases removed from V and 4 bases from J, the gap between germline ends came to 17 bases. Germline lookup yields CDR1 SGHNT and CDR2 YENEEA. CDR3 loop: CASSSQGLATYNEQFF. The CDR3 DNA reads as TGTGCCAGCAGCTCGCAGGGCCTAGCCACGTACAATGAGCAGTTCTTC.

The J gene is TRBJ1-5, the V gene TRBV19, with TRBD1 as a possible D gene (5 bases). This CDR3 spans 17 amino acids. The V gene's germline CDR1 is LNHDA and CDR2 SQIVND (reference sequence). V lost 6 bases to trimming and J lost 5 bases, with 23 bases between them. CDR3 DNA sequence: TGTGCCAGTAGCCCCAGGGCAGGAGGGGTGGGGGATCAGCCCCAGCATTTT. Translating it yields CASSPRAGGVGDQPQHF.

The sample holds one count of this clone. This chain uses TRBV4-1 with TRBJ2-5, with TRBD2 matching 14 bases. Trimming at V came to 4 bases and at J to 4 bases, leaving 11 bases not matched to a gene. This CDR3 is 18 amino acids long. Germline V CDR1 and CDR2: MGHRA, YSYEKL. CDR3 region: CASSPLGLAGDGGETQYF. CDR3 sequence (DNA): TGCGCCAGCAGCCCCCTGGGACTAGCGGGGGACGGGGGAGAGACCCAGTACTTC.

The V call is TRBV30, the J call TRBJ2-3; no clear D. The CDR3 consists of 11 residues. Germline assignment: CDR1 GTSNPN and CDR2 SVGIG (reference sequence). Trimming stripped 3 bases from V and 9 bases from J, with 10 bases between. CDR3 region: CAWRESGTQYF. The CDR3 region has the DNA TGTGCCTGGAGAGAATCTGGAACGCAGTATTTT.

In its sample, this clone was seen a few times. The chain has TRBV10-3 and TRBJ2-7; D gene uncertain. Per germline, CDR1 ENHRY and CDR2 SYGVKD. With 5 bases removed from V and 0 bases from J, the gap between germline ends came to 14 bases. This CDR3 is 15 amino acids long. Here the CDR3 DNA reads TGTGCCATCAGTTCCACGGTGAGAGCCTCCTACGAGCAGTACTTC. As protein: CAISSTVRASYEQYF.

The chain combines TRBV2 with TRBJ2-2, with D tentatively TRBD1 or TRBD2 (6 bases each). The germline V gene encodes CDR1 SNHLY and CDR2 FYNNEI. Trimming removed 6 bases at V and 5 bases at J, with 19 bases between. The CDR3 contains 16 residues. The CDR3 is CASSADRTTVTGELFF. For the CDR3, the DNA is TGTGCCAGCAGCGCCGACAGGACTACTGTAACCGGGGAGCTGTTTTTT.

This clone was seen only a few times. The chain carries TRBV10-3 and TRBJ1-3; weak D call: TRBD1 (5 bases). The CDR3 length is 15 residues. V shed 11 bases and J shed 0 bases, with 17 bases lying between them. Germline CDR1 ENHRY, CDR2 SYGVKD. The CDR3 sequence: CAAFGAARSGNTIYF. In DNA, the CDR3 is TGTGCCGCATTCGGGGCAGCTCGCTCTGGAAACACCATATATTTT.

Concerning this clone: This same CDR3 is encoded by further DNA sequences in the sample. The J gene is TRBJ2-5, the V gene TRBV15, with D possibly being TRBD1 or TRBD2 (5 bases each). Per germline, CDR1 LNHNV and CDR2 YYDKDF (reference sequence). Trimming left V 1 base short and J 4 bases short, with 10 bases between. This CDR3 region has 14 residues. The CDR3 coding sequence is TGTGCCACCAGCAGAGGGGGGAGTACAGAGACCCAGTACTTC. It specifies CATSRGGSTETQYF.